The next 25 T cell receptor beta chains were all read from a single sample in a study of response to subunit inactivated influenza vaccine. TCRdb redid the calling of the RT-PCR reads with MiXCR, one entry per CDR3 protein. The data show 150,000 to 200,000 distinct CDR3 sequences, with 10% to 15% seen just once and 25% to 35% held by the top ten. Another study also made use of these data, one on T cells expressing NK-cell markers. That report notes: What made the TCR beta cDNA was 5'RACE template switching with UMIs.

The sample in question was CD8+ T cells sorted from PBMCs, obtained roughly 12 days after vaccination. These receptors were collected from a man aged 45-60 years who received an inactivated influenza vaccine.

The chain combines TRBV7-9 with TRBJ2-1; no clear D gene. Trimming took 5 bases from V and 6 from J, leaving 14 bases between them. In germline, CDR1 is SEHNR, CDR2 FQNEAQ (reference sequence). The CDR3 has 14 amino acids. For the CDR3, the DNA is TGTGCCAGCAGCCCGAAGTTTGCAGTCAATGAGCAGTTCTTC. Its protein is CASSPKFAVNEQFF.

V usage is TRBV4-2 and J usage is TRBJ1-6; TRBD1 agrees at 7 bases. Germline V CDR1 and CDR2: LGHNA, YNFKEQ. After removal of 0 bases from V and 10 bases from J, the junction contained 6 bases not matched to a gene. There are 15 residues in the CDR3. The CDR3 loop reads CASSQEAGGNSPLHF. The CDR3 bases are TGTGCCAGCAGCCAAGAAGCAGGGGGAAACTCACCCCTCCACTTT.

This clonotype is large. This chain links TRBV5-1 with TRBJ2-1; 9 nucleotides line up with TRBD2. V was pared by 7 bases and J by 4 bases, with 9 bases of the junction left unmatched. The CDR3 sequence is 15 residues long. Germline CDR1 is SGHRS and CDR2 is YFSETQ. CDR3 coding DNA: TGCGCCAGCCGCTGGGCGGGGGGGGTTTACAATGAGCAGTTCTTC. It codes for CASRWAGGVYNEQFF. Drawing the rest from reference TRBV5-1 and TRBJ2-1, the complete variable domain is KAGVTQTPRYLIKTRGQQVTLSCSPISGHRSVSWYQQTPGQGLQFLFEYFSETQRNKGNFPGRFSGRQFSNSRSEMNVSTLELGDSALYLCASRWAGGVYNEQFFGPGTRLTVL.

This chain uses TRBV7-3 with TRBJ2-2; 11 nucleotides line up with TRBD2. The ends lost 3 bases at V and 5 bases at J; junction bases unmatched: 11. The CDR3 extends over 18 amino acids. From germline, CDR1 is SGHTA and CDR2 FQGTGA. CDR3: CASSFYPPLAGETGELFF. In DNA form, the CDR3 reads TGTGCCAGCAGCTTTTATCCCCCACTAGCGGGAGAGACCGGGGAGCTGTTTTTT.

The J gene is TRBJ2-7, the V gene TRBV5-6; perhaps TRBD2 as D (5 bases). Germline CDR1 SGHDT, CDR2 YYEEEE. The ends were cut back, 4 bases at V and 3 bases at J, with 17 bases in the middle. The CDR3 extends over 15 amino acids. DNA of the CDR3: TGTGCCAGCAGCATGGCGCCCGGGATACACTACGAGCAGTACTTC. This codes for CASSMAPGIHYEQYF.

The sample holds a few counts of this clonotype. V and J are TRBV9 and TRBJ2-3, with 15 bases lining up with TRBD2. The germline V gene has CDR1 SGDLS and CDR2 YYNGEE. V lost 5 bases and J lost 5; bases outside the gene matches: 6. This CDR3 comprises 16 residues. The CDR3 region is CASRGLAGGPGDTQYF. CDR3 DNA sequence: TGTGCCAGCAGAGGACTAGCGGGGGGGCCGGGAGATACGCAGTATTTT.

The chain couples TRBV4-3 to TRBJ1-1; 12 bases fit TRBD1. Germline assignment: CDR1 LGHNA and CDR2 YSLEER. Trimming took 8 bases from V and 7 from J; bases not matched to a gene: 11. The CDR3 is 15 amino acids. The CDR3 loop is CASVPTGQGADEAFF. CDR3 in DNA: TGCGCCAGCGTTCCAACGGGACAGGGGGCCGATGAAGCTTTCTTT.

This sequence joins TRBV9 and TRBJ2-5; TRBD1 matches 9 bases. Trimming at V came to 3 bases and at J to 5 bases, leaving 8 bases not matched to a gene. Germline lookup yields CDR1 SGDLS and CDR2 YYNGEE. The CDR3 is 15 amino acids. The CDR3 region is CASSASGTGYETQYF. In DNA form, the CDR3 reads TGTGCCAGCAGCGCCTCCGGGACAGGGTACGAGACCCAGTACTTC.

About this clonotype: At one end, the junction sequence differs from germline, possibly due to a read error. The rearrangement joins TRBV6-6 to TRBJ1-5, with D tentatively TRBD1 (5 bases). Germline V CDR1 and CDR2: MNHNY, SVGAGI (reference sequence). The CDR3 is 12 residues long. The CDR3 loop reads CASSYSDQDKGF. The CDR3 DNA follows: TGTGCCAGCAGTTACTCGGACCAGGACAAGGGTTTT.

CDR3 in DNA: TGTGCCAGCAGTTTCCTAGCGGGAGCTAGCACAGATACGCAGTATTTT. Translating it yields CASSFLAGASTDTQYF. The rearrangement links TRBV28 to TRBJ2-3; 10 nucleotides agree with TRBD2. Per the germline V gene, CDR1 is MDHEN and CDR2 is SYDVKM. Germline trimming cut 3 bases from V and 0 bases from J; bases unmatched to any gene: 3. The CDR3 sequence is 16 residues long.

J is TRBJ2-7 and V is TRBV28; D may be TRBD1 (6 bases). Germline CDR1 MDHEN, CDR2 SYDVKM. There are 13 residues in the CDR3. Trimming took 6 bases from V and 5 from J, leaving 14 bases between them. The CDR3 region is CASRATGPDEQYF. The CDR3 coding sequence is TGTGCCAGCAGGGCAACAGGGCCGGACGAGCAGTACTTC.

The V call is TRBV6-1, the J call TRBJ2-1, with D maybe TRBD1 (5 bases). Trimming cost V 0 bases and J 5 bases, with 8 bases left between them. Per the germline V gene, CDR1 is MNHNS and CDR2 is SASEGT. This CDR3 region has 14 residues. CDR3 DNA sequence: TGTGCCAGCAGTGAAGCCCCAGGGAACAATGAGCAGTTCTTC. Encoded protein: CASSEAPGNNEQFF.

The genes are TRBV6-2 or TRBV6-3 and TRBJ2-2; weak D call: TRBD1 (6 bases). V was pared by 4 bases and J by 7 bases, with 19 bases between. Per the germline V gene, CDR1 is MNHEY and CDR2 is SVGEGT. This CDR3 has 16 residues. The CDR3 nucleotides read TGTGCCAGCAGTTTGACAGGAGACTCCCCCTTCGGGGAGCTGTTTTTT. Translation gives CASSLTGDSPFGELFF.

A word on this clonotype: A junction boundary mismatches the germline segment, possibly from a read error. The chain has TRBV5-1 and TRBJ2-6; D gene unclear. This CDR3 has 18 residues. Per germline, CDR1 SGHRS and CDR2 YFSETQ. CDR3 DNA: TGCACCAGCAGCTTGGTTGGCGGCGACTTCTCTGGGGCCAACGTCCTGACTTTC. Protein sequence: CTSSLVGGDFSGANVLTF.

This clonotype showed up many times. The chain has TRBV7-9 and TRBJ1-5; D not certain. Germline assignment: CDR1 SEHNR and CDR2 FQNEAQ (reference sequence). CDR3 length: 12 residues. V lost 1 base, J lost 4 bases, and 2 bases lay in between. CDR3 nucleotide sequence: TGTGCCAGCAGCTTAGGAAATCAGCCCCAGCATTTT. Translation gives CASSLGNQPQHF.

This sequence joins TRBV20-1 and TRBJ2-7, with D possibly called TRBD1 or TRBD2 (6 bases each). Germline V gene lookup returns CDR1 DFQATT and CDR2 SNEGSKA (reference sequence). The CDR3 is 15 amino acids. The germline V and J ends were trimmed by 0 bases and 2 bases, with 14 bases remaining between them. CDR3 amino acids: CSARDMGGPTYEQYF. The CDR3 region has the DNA TGCAGTGCTAGAGATATGGGGGGCCCTACCTACGAGCAGTACTTC.

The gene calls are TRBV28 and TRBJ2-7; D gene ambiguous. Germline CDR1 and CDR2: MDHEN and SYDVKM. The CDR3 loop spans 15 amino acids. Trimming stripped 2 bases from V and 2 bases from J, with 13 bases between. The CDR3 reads CASSLPGLGAYEQYF. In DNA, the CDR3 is TGTGCCAGCAGTTTACCGGGCCTCGGCGCCTACGAGCAGTACTTC.

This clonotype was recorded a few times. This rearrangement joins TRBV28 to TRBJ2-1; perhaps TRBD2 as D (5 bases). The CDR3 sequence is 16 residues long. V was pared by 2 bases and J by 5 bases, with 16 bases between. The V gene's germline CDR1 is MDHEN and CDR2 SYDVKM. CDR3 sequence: CASSLNPTDYDNEQFF. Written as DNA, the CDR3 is TGTGCCAGCAGTTTAAACCCCACTGACTACGACAATGAGCAGTTCTTC.

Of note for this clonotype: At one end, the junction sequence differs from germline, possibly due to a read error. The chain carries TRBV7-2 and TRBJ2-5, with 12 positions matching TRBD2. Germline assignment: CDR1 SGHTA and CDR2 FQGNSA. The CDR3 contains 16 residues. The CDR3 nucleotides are TGTGCCAGCAGACAGACTAGCGGGAGAGGGGTAGAGACCAAGTACTTC. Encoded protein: CASRQTSGRGVETKYF.

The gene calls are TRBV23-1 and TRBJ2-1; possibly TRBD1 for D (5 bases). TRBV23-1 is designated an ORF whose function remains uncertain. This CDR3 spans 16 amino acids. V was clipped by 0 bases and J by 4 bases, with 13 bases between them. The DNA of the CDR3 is TGCGCCAGCAGTCAATCTGGACAAGGAAAATACAATGAGCAGTTCTTC. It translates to CASSQSGQGKYNEQFF.

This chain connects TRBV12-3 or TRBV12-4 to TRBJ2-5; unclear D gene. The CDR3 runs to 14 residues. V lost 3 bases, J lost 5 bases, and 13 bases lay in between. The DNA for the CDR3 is TGTGCCAGCAGTTTGTATCTCCGACTGGAGACCCAGTACTTC. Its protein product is CASSLYLRLETQYF.

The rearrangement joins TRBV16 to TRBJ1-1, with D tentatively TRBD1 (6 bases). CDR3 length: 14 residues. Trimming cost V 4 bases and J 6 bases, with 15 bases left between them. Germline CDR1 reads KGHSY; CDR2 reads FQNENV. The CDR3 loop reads CASSRGQRTAEAFF. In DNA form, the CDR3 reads TGTGCCAGCAGCCGCGGACAGAGAACGGCTGAAGCTTTCTTT.

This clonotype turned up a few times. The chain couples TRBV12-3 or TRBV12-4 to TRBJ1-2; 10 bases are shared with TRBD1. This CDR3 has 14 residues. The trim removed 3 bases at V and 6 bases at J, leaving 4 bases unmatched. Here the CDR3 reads CASSFSDRGDGYTF. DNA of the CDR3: TGTGCCAGCAGTTTCTCGGACAGGGGGGATGGCTACACCTTC.

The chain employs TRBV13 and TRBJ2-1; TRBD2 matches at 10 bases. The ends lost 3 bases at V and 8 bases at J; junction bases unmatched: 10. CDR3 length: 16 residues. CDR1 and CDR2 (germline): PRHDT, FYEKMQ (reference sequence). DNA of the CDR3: TGTGCCAGCAGCTTCTCTAAGCGGGGGGGAGGGGATGAGCAGTTCTTC. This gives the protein CASSFSKRGGGDEQFF.

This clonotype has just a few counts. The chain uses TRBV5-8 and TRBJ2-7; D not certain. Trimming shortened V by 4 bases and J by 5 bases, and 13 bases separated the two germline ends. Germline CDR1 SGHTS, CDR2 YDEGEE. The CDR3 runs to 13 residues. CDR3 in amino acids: CASSPRNFNEQYF. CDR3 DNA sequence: TGTGCCAGCAGCCCCCGAAACTTCAACGAGCAGTACTTC.